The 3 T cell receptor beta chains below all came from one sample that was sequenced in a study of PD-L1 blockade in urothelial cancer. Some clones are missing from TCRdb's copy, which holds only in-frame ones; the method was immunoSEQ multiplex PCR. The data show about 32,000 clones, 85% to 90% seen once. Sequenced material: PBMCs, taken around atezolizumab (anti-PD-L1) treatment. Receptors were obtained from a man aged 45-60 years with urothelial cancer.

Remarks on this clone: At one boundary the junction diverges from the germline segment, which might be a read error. CDR3 DNA: TGCAGCGTCGAAGGGCTAGCGGGCGCCTACAATGAGCAGTTCTTC. Protein product: CSVEGLAGAYNEQFF. V and J are TRBV29-1 and TRBJ2-1; 8 bases align to TRBD2. CDR1 SQVTM and CDR2 ANQGSEA come from the germline V gene. The CDR3 loop spans 15 amino acids.

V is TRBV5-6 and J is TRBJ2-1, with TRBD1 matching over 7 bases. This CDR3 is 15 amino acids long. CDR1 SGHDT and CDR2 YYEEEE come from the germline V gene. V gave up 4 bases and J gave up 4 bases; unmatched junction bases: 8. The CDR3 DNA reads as TGTGCCAGCAGCCCCGGGACAGTAATTTACAATGAGCAGTTCTTC. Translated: CASSPGTVIYNEQFF.

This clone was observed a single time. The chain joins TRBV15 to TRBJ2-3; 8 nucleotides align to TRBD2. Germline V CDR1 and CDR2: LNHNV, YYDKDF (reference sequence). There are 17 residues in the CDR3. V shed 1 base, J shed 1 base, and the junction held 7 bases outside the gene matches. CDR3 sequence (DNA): TGTGCCACCAGCAGAGGCGACGCGGGGGGCCGCACAGATACGCAGTATTTT. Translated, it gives CATSRGDAGGRTDTQYF. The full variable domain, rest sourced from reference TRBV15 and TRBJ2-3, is DAMVIQNPRYQVTQFGKPVTLSCSQTLNHNVMYWYQQKSSQAPKLLFHYYDKDFNNEADTPDNFQSRRPNTSFCFLDIRSPGLGDTAMYLCATSRGDAGGRTDTQYFGPGTRLTVL.